The present entry profiles one T cell receptor (beta chain) with its context. This clone was seen a few times. Its antigen target is currently unknown. No base-level quality is on record; no much larger clone is a single base apart. Library creation used the immunoSEQ multiplex PCR assay. In the original analysis: A statistical classification framework was developed to diagnose cytomegalovirus status using the catalog of TCR beta chain sequences. Drawn from immuneACCESS, this table holds only the in-frame rearrangements with V and J called that TCRdb kept. Clones are partly lost; checked studies trace under half to an unresolved V gene and leave the rest unexplained. That table gives V, J and clone size, and the DNA gave D and trimming. The sample table records around 60,000 clones; about 96% of these occur just once. Of the sample, less than 1.5% is held by the ten largest clones. Separate from the approximately 690-subject first cohort, the validation cohort of 95 to 150 subjects was the group to which the donors belonged.

The CDR3 starts with the cysteine, ends with the phenylalanine, and has 14 residues. The DNA shown is the 42-base CDR3, in frame from base 1. CDR1 and CDR2 were assigned from the germline V gene as SGHAT and FQNNGV. V sheds 5 bases and J sheds 0 bases, leaving 11 bases between their ends. The data belong to a study of cytomegalovirus exposure and HLA in healthy donors (dated by TCRdb to between 2016 and 2019). Background on the whole study: The 500 to 800 repertoires of the first cohort and the 120 validation repertoires were produced on the same platform, according to a later analysis. The study was designed to test whether signatures of past pathogen exposure could be identified by cataloging public T cell receptors. A separate validation cohort of roughly 110 different subjects was used in addition to the 666-subject first cohort. To predict cytomegalovirus infection status, the study combined high-throughput TCR immunosequencing, statistical association of individual TCRs with disease status, and machine learning. Overall results and qualifications from the work: The study listed over 150 TCR beta chains as associated with cytomegalovirus. A later analysis found that TCRs clustered in the first cohort also tended to co-occur in the 110 or so validation repertoires, with 90% to 95% of cluster scores above 0. It was suggested by the authors that the approach could potentially be generalized to other disease states and immunological phenotypes. Most TCR sequences were seen in very few donors, while some public TCRs were found in many individuals. The validation cohort had no HLA typing available for a later analysis, so co-occurrence within that cohort was assessed over all 130 or so repertoires. A few of the identified cytomegalovirus-associated TCR beta chains were confirmed in vitro to be specific for cytomegalovirus antigens. Cytomegalovirus status was reported to be diagnosed by the classifier with high specificity and sensitivity in both the original and validation cohorts.

The rearrangement combines TRBV11-2 with TRBJ2-7, and the D gene may be TRBD2, 6 bases matching. The sequence was obtained from a woman younger than 35 in good health and CMV-seronegative. Material for sequencing was PBMCs. The CDR3 protein is CASSPLAASYEQYF. The nucleotide sequence reads TGTGCCAGCAGCCCCTTAGCGGCCTCCTACGAGCAGTACTTC.